This T cell receptor beta chain was identified during a study of OX40 agonist ivuxolimab in advanced cancers. For the study at large: An agonistic anti-OX40 (CD134) antibody, ivuxolimab, was used to treat the patients.

Assay used: immunoSEQ multiplex PCR; TCRdb lists only in-frame clones, some missing. The sample contains 85,000 to 95,000 clones, roughly nine tenths of which appear only once. The CDR3 comprises 13 residues, both ends counted. From germline, CDR1 is MNHNY and CDR2 SVGAGI (reference sequence). Remarks on this clone: Without the conserved terminal phenylalanine or tryptophan, this CDR3 likely stems from a read error. The DNA is left out, because the CDR3 cannot be placed on it with certainty; the CDR3 is given as TCRdb lists it.

Sequenced material: CD4+ or CD8+ T cells sorted from blood, taken in a trial of the OX40 agonist ivuxolimab. The origin of this receptor is an adult with an advanced solid tumor such as melanoma, head and neck, liver or kidney cancer. The chain has TRBV6-6 and TRBJ2-7; the listed D gene, TRBD1, was not tested against the DNA. CDR3: CASSYSKDTLSSS.